The clone carrying this T cell receptor beta chain has a handful of counts. The target antigen is unknown. 5'RACE, which relied on constant-segment primers, yielded TCR alpha and TCR beta cDNA libraries carrying sample barcodes and UMIs. In TCRdb, the 5' RACE reads were re-called with MiXCR into one record per CDR3 protein. Of 200,000 to 300,000 distinct CDR3 sequences listed, more than 8% were seen once; the top ten hold 20% to 25%. These data come from a study of T-cell memory formation after mild COVID-19. Study-wide results and caveats: Certain responding clones were present in pre-infection memory, suggesting participation of cross-reactive memory. Most CD4+ clones that shrank were in CM and EM, while CD8+ ones turned up in EMRA.

The TCR comes from a man between 18 and 35 years old who had mild COVID-19 (a few samples of this study predate the infection). Cell type and time point are not known. Sequenced sample: PBMCs or a T cell subset sorted from them (not recorded which).

The CDR3 coding sequence is TGTGCCACCAGCAGAGGATTTGGACTAGCGGGCACCGGGGAGCTGTTTTTT. Protein sequence: CATSRGFGLAGTGELFF. The V call is TRBV15, the J call TRBJ2-2, with 11 positions matching TRBD2. CDR3 length equals 17 residues. The V segment lost 1 base and the J segment 4 bases; nucleotides outside the gene matches: 5. The germline V gene has CDR1 LNHNV and CDR2 YYDKDF (reference sequence).